The 3 T cell receptor beta chains below come from one sample, sequenced in a study of CD8 T cells in ankylosing spondylitis. Study results and caveats: There was a TCR beta motif, made of several highly homologous variants, that appeared characteristic of ankylosing spondylitis blood.

TCRdb re-derived calls from the 5' RACE reads in MiXCR, one entry per CDR3 protein. The data show about 840,000 distinct CDR3 sequences, with 12% seen just once and approximately 0.46% held by the top ten. These TCRs are of unknown antigen specificity. The specimen sequenced was blood, either unsorted or a sorted T cell fraction (not recorded which). These receptor sequences come from a male donor with ankylosing spondylitis.

This clonotype occurred a few times. The chain links TRBV27 to TRBJ1-5; the D gene is possibly TRBD1 (6 bases). The V and J ends lost 8 bases and 10 bases respectively, with 9 bases between them. Germline V lookup: CDR1 MNHEY, CDR2 SMNVEV (reference sequence). The CDR3 totals 10 residues. The CDR3 region is CASLDSPQHF. The CDR3 nucleotides read TGTGCCAGCCTGGACAGTCCCCAGCATTTT.

This clonotype was seen a few times. The chain combines TRBV29-1 with TRBJ2-1; the match to TRBD2 covers 10 bases. CDR1 is SQVTM, CDR2 ANQGSEA, per germline. This CDR3 has 14 residues. V lost 6 bases and J lost 6; bases outside the gene matches: 8. Here the CDR3 reads CSVRGTSDSNEQFF. DNA of the CDR3: TGCAGCGTCCGCGGGACTAGCGATAGCAATGAGCAGTTCTTC.

The chain couples TRBV7-2 to TRBJ2-7, with TRBD1 matching over 10 bases. Per the germline V gene, CDR1 is SGHTA and CDR2 is FQGNSA. J lost 4 bases, V lost 4 bases, and 7 bases had no gene match. CDR3 size: 15 residues. The CDR3 nucleotides are TGTGCCAGCAGCTACGCGACAGGGGGCTCGTACGAGCAGTACTTC. Its protein is CASSYATGGSYEQYF.